This T cell receptor (beta chain) was recovered during a study of blood T cell repertoires in COVID-19. About the research overall: Acute-phase and convalescent COVID-19 samples originated in the United States, Italy and Spain. The cDNA or gDNA used as material had been derived from T cells, B-cell-depleted T cells, or PBMCs.

Per the study methods: Amplification with reference gene primers provided the estimates of nucleated cell counts. Sequencing used immunoSEQ multiplex PCR; TCRdb keeps in-frame clones, though not all of them. The V and J calls and clone size are taken from that table; D and trimming were inferred from the DNA. This table holds tens of thousands of clones, approximately 89% found once. Specimen: peripheral blood. This TCR came from a man in his fifties or sixties with acute or convalescent COVID-19.

The CDR3 nucleotides read TGCGCCAGCAGCCAAGACAGCGGTTATGGCTACACCTTC. It encodes CASSQDSGYGYTF. V and J are TRBV4-1 and TRBJ1-2, with D unresolved. Germline V lookup: CDR1 MGHRA, CDR2 YSYEKL. The CDR3 is 13 residues long. V lost 0 bases, J lost 5 bases, and 7 bases lay in between.